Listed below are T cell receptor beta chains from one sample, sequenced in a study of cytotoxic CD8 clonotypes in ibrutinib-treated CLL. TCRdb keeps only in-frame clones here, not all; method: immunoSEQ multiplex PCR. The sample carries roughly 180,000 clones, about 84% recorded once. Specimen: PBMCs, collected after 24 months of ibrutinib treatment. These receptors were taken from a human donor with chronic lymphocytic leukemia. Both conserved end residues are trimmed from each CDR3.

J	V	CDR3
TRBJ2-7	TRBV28	ASSLSPGQGAKQY
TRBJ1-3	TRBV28	ASSPVYSGNTIY
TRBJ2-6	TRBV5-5	ASTHWTGSGANVLT
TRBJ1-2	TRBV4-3	ASSESSRGNYGYT
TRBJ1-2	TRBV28	ASSLAGQVYGYT
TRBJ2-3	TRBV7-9	ASNPWLTQY
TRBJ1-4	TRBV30	AWSVQRGLKEKLF
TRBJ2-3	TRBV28	ASRYGVLRTDTQY
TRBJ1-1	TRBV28	ASRWSQTGTLNTEAF
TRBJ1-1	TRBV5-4	ASSLVAQNTEAF
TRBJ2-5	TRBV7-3	ASSLIGLAGGLGTQY
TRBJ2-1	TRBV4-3	ASSTRVGSYNEQF
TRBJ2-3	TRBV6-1	ASSEIGTTDTDTQY
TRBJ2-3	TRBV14	ASSRDSTDTQY
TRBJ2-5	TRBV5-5	ASSQNHLGTQY
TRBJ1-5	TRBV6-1	ASSPGQYNQPQH
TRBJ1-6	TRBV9	ASSVLGDSYNSPLH
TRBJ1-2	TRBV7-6	ASSYEPLGGSGYT
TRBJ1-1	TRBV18	ASSPGQGSNTEAF
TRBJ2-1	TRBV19	ASKEQFLNEQF
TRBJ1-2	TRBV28	ASSRGRQGMGYGYT
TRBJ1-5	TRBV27	ASSLSGTNQPQH